These 22 T cell receptor beta chains originate from one sample sequenced in a study of T-cell reconstitution after alpha-beta-depleted transplantation in children. The TCRbeta library incorporated unique molecular identifiers. TCRdb called the PCR reads again in MiXCR, with one record for every CDR3 protein. The sample yields roughly 500,000 distinct CDR3 sequences, 12% seen once. Material: PBMCs from the stem cell graft donor, obtained from the stem cell graft. These receptors originate from a human donor who donated a stem cell graft to a child with combined immunodeficiency.

The chain joins TRBV30 to TRBJ2-3; weak D call: TRBD2 (6 bases). The germline V gene has CDR1 GTSNPN and CDR2 SVGIG (reference sequence). The CDR3 consists of 13 residues. V was cut by 5 bases and J by 5 bases, with 14 bases left in between. The CDR3 loop is CAWSFLAQDTQYF. The CDR3 region has the DNA TGTGCCTGGTCCTTCCTAGCGCAAGATACGCAGTATTTT.

This sequence joins TRBV12-3 or TRBV12-4 and TRBJ2-5, with D possibly TRBD2 on 6 matching bases. There are 13 residues in the CDR3. Trimming took off 6 bases at V and 5 bases at J, with 13 bases between the two ends. The CDR3 sequence: CASRPGLQETQYF. CDR3 DNA sequence: TGTGCCAGCAGGCCGGGACTCCAGGAGACCCAGTACTTC.

This clonotype was counted many times. The J gene is TRBJ1-5, the V gene TRBV12-3 or TRBV12-4, with a weak D call TRBD1 (5 bases). V dropped 0 bases and J dropped 7 bases, with 7 bases sitting between them. This CDR3 spans 13 amino acids. CDR3 bases: TGTGCCAGCAGTTTAGCAGGGGAGCAGCCCCAGCATTTT. As protein: CASSLAGEQPQHF.

This clonotype was detected ten times or more. The rearrangement joins TRBV29-1 to TRBJ2-1; 10 nucleotides line up with TRBD2. The V gene's germline CDR1 is SQVTM and CDR2 ANQGSEA. Trimming removed 1 base from V and 0 bases from J; junction bases left unmatched: 3. The CDR3 has 16 residues. CDR3 region: CSVEGASGSSYNEQFF. For the CDR3, the DNA is TGCAGCGTTGAAGGAGCTAGCGGGAGCTCCTACAATGAGCAGTTCTTC.

This clonotype was seen a handful of times. The chain uses TRBV29-1 and TRBJ2-1; D assignment may be TRBD1 or TRBD2 (5 bases each). Deletions cut 1 base from V and 3 bases from J, with 16 bases between. In germline, CDR1 is SQVTM, CDR2 ANQGSEA. This CDR3 contains 16 residues. The chain's CDR3 is CSVEGSRDRFYNEQFF. Here the CDR3 DNA reads TGCAGCGTTGAAGGTTCCAGGGACCGCTTCTACAATGAGCAGTTCTTC.

This clonotype appeared a few times. The rearrangement links TRBV11-3 to TRBJ2-3; no clear D gene. V lost 1 base to trimming and J lost 4 bases, with 9 bases between them. The CDR3 covers 14 residues. Germline lookup yields CDR1 SGHNT and CDR2 YENEEA. CDR3 nucleotides: TGTGCCAGCAGCTTAGGAGTTGGGTCAGATACGCAGTATTTT. It encodes CASSLGVGSDTQYF.

Ten or more counts support this clonotype. V is TRBV12-3 or TRBV12-4 and J is TRBJ1-2; maybe TRBD1 (6 bases). Trimming removed 4 bases from V and 2 bases from J, with 11 bases in between. This CDR3 contains 14 residues. CDR3 in amino acids: CASSWTDFNYGYTF. Written as DNA, the CDR3 is TGTGCCAGCAGTTGGACAGACTTCAACTATGGCTACACCTTC.

This clonotype was recorded at least ten times. The chain recombines TRBV12-3 or TRBV12-4 with TRBJ1-1; D gene ambiguous. Trimming stripped 4 bases from V and 1 base from J, with 10 bases between. The CDR3 is made up of 14 amino acids. CDR3 DNA sequence: TGTGCCAGCAGTTCCCGACCACAGAACACTGAAGCTTTCTTT. It translates to CASSSRPQNTEAFF.

J is TRBJ2-2 and V is TRBV25-1, with a weak D call TRBD2 (6 bases). Germline V lookup: CDR1 MGHDK, CDR2 SYGVNS. The CDR3 extends over 15 amino acids. The V gene lost 7 bases and the J gene lost 3 bases, with 15 bases spanning the gap. The CDR3 bases are TGTGCCAGCAACCCGGGGGATCTCGACACCGGGGAGCTGTTTTTT. It yields the protein CASNPGDLDTGELFF.

This clonotype was observed many times. V usage is TRBV4-2 and J usage is TRBJ2-7; 8 bases agree with TRBD2. Germline CDR1 LGHNA, CDR2 YNFKEQ. The length of the CDR3 is 16 residues. J gave up 4 bases and V 0 bases, and 8 bases lay outside the gene matches. The CDR3 bases are TGTGCCAGCAGCCAAGATACCCTAGCGGGCTTGTACGAGCAGTACTTC. Translation gives CASSQDTLAGLYEQYF.

The chain has TRBV12-3 or TRBV12-4 and TRBJ2-5, with 14 bases fitting TRBD2. V lost 2 bases and J lost 5; bases outside the gene matches: 7. The CDR3 extends over 17 amino acids. DNA for the CDR3: TGTGCCAGCAGTTTAAGGACTAGCGGGAGGTCTTTGGAGACCCAGTACTTC. Translated, it gives CASSLRTSGRSLETQYF.

This clonotype was seen many times. The chain couples TRBV9 to TRBJ2-1, with D hard to call. The CDR3 loop spans 12 amino acids. CDR1 and CDR2 (germline): SGDLS, YYNGEE. The V gene lost 7 bases and the J gene lost 4 bases, with 9 bases spanning the gap. The CDR3 protein is CASRVWYNEQFF. The DNA of the CDR3 is TGTGCCAGCCGGGTTTGGTACAATGAGCAGTTCTTC.

V usage is TRBV6-1 and J usage is TRBJ2-5; no definite D call. V was cut by 5 bases and J by 3 bases, with 19 bases left in between. In germline, CDR1 is MNHNS, CDR2 SASEGT. The CDR3 length is 16 residues. CDR3 coding DNA: TGTGCCAGCAGTCCAGACTTCTGGTTAGGGAAAGAGACCCAGTACTTC. It codes for CASSPDFWLGKETQYF.

Ten or more counts support this clonotype. The V call is TRBV12-3 or TRBV12-4, the J call TRBJ2-5; D gene unclear. The CDR3 loop spans 14 amino acids. Trimming removed 2 bases from V and 1 base from J, with 8 bases in between. This CDR3 is CASSLTVAQETQYF. CDR3 sequence (DNA): TGTGCCAGCAGTTTAACGGTAGCCCAAGAGACCCAGTACTTC.

This clonotype turned up a few times. The chain carries TRBV20-1 and TRBJ2-1; 7 bases are a match to TRBD2. V lost 3 bases, J lost 4 bases, and 6 bases stayed unmatched. From germline, CDR1 is DFQATT and CDR2 SNEGSKA (reference sequence). There are 14 residues in the CDR3. In DNA form, the CDR3 reads TGCAGTGCTAGTGTGACTAGCCTGTACAATGAGCAGTTCTTC. Residues: CSASVTSLYNEQFF.

Many counts were recorded for this clonotype. The chain couples TRBV4-2 to TRBJ1-2; D unresolved. Germline CDR1 reads LGHNA; CDR2 reads YNFKEQ. V was pared by 3 bases and J by 2 bases, with 10 bases between. The length of the CDR3 is 14 residues. Here the CDR3 DNA reads TGTGCCAGCAGCCACGAGCCGGGGAACTATGGCTACACCTTC. Translating it yields CASSHEPGNYGYTF.

This clonotype was detected once. The rearrangement links TRBV10-3 to TRBJ2-1; maybe TRBD2 (5 bases). The V gene lost 7 bases and the J gene lost 8 bases, with 15 bases spanning the gap. The CDR3 runs 13 residues. Per germline, CDR1 ENHRY and CDR2 SYGVKD. As DNA, the CDR3 is TGTGCCATCACCGAGGCGGGTTGGGATGAGCAGTTCTTC. Protein sequence: CAITEAGWDEQFF.

The gene calls are TRBV4-3 and TRBJ1-1; tentative D call: TRBD1 (5 bases). CDR1 is LGHNA, CDR2 YSLEER, per germline. V dropped 1 base and J dropped 1 base, with 10 bases sitting between them. The CDR3 consists of 15 residues. For the CDR3, the DNA is TGCGCCAGCAGCCAAGTTGGGGCCCAGAACACTGAAGCTTTCTTT. Protein product: CASSQVGAQNTEAFF.

This sequence joins TRBV2 and TRBJ2-1; D gene unclear. The CDR3 covers 14 residues. Per germline, CDR1 SNHLY and CDR2 FYNNEI. V was pared by 5 bases and J by 6 bases, with 14 bases between. As DNA, the CDR3 is TGTGCCAGCAGTCCTAGGATTACGAGCAATGAGCAGTTCTTC. Protein product: CASSPRITSNEQFF.

This clonotype appeared many times. V and J are TRBV15 and TRBJ1-4, with D perhaps matching TRBD1 (5 bases). This CDR3 spans 15 amino acids. Germline V gives CDR1 LNHNV, CDR2 YYDKDF (reference sequence). V was shortened by 5 bases and J by 8 bases, with 18 bases between the two germline ends. The CDR3 reads CATSPWPGFGEKLFF. For the CDR3, the DNA is TGTGCCACCAGCCCATGGCCAGGGTTTGGGGAAAAACTGTTTTTT.

A few counts support this clonotype. This chain joins TRBV7-8 and TRBJ1-6, with 10 bases identical to TRBD1. Germline CDR1 reads SGHVS; CDR2 reads FQNEAQ. The CDR3 runs 16 residues. V shed 4 bases and J 8 bases; nucleotides not matched to a gene: 8. The CDR3 spells CASSWTRDRGDSPLHF. The CDR3 DNA follows: TGTGCCAGCAGCTGGACCCGGGACAGGGGTGATTCACCCCTCCACTTT.

This clonotype was observed a few times. The V call is TRBV25-1, the J call TRBJ2-2; unclear D gene. The germline V gene encodes CDR1 MGHDK and CDR2 SYGVNS. The CDR3 covers 15 residues. Trimming pared 0 bases from V and 0 bases from J, leaving 5 bases between. The CDR3 protein is CASSEYPANTGELFF. CDR3 in DNA: TGTGCCAGCAGTGAATACCCAGCGAACACCGGGGAGCTGTTTTTT.